The following is a T cell receptor beta chain sequence with its context. The sample is drawn from a study of technical replicates of blood from a handful of donors. The method was immunoSEQ multiplex PCR; TCRdb's version includes in-frame clones alone and lacks a portion of them. The sample has tens of thousands of clones, 85% to 95% seen once. This CDR3 comprises 14 residues. Looked up from germline, CDR1 is MNHEY and CDR2 is SMNVEV (reference sequence). Unmatched junction bases numbered 5, after V lost 2 bases and J lost 8 bases. The origin of this receptor is a human donor in good health. The sequencing sample was made of T cells isolated from PBMCs. This chain uses TRBV27 with TRBJ2-1, with 8 positions matching TRBD2. The CDR3 coding sequence is TGTGCCAGCAGTTTAAGCGGGAGATGGTATGAGCAGTTCTTC. Amino acid sequence: CASSLSGRWYEQFF.